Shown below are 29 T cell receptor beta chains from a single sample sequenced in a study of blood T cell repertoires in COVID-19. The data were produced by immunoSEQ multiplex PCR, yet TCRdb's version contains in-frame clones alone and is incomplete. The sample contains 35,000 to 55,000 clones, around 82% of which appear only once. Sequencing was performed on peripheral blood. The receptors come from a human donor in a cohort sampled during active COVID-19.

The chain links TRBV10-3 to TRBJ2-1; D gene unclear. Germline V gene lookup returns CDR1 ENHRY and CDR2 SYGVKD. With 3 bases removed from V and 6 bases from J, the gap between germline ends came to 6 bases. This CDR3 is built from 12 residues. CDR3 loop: CAISDRINEQFF. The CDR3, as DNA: TGTGCCATCAGTGACAGGATCAATGAGCAGTTCTTC.

The CDR3 sequence is CASSDTVDTQYF. The CDR3 DNA is TGTGCCAGCAGTGACACAGTGGATACGCAGTATTTT. J is TRBJ2-3 and V is TRBV28; D is unclear. Trimming took 5 bases from V and 6 from J, leaving 9 bases between them. CDR3 length equals 12 residues. Germline CDR1 and CDR2: MDHEN and SYDVKM.

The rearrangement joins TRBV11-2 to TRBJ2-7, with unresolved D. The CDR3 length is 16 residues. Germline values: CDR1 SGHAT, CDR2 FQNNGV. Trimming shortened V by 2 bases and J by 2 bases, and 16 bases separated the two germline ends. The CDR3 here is CASSLTRQLGPYEQYF. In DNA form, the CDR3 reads TGTGCCAGCAGCTTAACACGGCAGCTGGGCCCCTACGAGCAGTACTTC.

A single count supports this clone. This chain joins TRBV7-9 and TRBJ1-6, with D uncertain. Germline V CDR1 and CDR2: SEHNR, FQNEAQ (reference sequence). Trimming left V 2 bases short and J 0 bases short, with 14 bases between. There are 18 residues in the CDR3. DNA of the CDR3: TGTGCCAGCAGCTTAATCCACCTAAGGAGCTCCTATAATTCACCCCTCCACTTT. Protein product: CASSLIHLRSSYNSPLHF.

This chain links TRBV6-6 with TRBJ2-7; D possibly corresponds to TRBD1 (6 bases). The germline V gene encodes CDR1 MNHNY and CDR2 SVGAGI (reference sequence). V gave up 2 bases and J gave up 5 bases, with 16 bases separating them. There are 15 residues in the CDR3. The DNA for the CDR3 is TGTGCCAGCAGTTACGGGTCAGGGGTGGTTGACGAGCAGTACTTC. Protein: CASSYGSGVVDEQYF.

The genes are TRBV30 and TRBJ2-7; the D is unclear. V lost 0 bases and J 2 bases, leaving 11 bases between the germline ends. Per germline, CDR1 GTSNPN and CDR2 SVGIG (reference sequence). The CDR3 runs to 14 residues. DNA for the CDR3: TGTGCCTGGAGTGTACCAGCGCCGGCCTACGAGCAGTACTTC. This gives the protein CAWSVPAPAYEQYF.

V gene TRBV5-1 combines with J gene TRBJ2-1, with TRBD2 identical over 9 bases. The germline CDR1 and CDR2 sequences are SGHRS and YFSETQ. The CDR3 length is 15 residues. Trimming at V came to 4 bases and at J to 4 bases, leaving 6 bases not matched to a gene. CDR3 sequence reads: CASSPTSGQYNEQFF. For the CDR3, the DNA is TGCGCCAGCAGCCCTACTAGCGGGCAATACAATGAGCAGTTCTTC.

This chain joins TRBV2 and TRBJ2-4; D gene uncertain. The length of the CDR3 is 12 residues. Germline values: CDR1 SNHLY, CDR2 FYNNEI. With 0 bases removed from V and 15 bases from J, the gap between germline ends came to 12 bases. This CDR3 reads CASSEATVATYF. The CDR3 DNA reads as TGTGCCAGCAGTGAAGCTACGGTAGCAACGTACTTC.

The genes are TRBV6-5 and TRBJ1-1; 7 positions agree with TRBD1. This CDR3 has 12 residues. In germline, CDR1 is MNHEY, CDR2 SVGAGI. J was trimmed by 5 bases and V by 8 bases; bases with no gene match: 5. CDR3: CASLTGRTEAFF. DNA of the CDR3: TGTGCCAGCTTGACAGGGAGGACTGAAGCTTTCTTT.

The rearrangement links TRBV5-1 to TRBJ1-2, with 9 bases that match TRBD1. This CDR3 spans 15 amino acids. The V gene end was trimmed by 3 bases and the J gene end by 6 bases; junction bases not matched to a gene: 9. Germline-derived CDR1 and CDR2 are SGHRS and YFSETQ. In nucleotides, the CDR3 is TGCGCCAGCAGCTCTACTGGGACAGGGTTTGATGGCTACACCTTC. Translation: CASSSTGTGFDGYTF.

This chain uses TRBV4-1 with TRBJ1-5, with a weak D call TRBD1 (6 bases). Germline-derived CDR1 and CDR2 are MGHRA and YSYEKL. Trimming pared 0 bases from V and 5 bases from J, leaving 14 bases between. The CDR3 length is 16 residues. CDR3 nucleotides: TGCGCCAGCAGCCAAGATCGGGGGGGCGCGGATCAGCCCCAGCATTTT. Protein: CASSQDRGGADQPQHF.

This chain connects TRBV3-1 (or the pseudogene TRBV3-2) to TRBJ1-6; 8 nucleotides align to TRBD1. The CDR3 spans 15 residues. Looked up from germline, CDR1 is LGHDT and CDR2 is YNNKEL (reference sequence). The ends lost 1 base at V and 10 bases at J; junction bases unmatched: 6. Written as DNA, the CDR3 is TGTGCCAGCAGCCAAGGAGGACAGGGCAGATCACCCCTCCACTTT. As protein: CASSQGGQGRSPLHF.

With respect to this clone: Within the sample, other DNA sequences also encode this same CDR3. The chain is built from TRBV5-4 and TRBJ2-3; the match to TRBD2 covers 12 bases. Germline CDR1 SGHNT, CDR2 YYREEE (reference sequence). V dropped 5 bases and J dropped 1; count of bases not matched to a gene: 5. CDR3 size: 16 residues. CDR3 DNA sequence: TGTGCCAGCAGTCTGAGACTAGCGGGGGGCACAGATACGCAGTATTTT. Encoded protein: CASSLRLAGGTDTQYF.

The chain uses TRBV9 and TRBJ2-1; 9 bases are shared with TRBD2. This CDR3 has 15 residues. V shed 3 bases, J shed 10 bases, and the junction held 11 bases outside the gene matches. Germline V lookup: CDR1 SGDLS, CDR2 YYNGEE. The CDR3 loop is CASSGSGGTPGEQFF. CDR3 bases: TGTGCCAGCAGCGGAAGCGGGGGGACCCCAGGGGAGCAGTTCTTC.

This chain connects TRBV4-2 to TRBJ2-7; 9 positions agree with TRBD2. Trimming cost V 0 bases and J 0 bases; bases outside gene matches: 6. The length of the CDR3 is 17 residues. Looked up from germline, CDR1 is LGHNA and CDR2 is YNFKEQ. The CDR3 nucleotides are TGTGCCAGCAGCCAAGATAGCGGGGGACACAGCTCCTACGAGCAGTACTTC. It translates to CASSQDSGGHSSYEQYF.

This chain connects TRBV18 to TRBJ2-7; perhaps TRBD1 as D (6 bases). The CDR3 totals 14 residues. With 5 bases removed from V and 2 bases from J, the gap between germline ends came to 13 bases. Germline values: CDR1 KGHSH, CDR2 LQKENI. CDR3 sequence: CASSESQGAYEQYF. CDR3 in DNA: TGTGCCAGCTCAGAGTCACAGGGAGCCTACGAGCAGTACTTC. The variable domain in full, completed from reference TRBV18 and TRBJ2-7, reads NAGVMQNPRHLVRRRGQEARLRCSPMKGHSHVYWYRQLPEEGLKFMVYLQKENIIDESGMPKERFSAEFPKEGPSILRIQQVVRGDSAAYFCASSESQGAYEQYFGPGTRLTVT.

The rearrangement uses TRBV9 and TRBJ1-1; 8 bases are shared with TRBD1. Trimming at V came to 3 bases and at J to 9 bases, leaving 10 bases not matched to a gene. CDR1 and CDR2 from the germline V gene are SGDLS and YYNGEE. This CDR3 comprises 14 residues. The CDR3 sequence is CASSAGQGTTQAFF. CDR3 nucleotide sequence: TGTGCCAGCAGCGCCGGACAGGGCACAACACAAGCTTTCTTT.

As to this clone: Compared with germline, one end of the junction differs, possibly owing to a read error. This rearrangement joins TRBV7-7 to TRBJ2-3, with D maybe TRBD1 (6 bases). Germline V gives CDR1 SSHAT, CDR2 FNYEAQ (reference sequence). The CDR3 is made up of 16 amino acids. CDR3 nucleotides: TGTGCTAGCAGCTTAGACAGGCCCCCGGCTACAGATACGCAGTATTTT. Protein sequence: CASSLDRPPATDTQYF.

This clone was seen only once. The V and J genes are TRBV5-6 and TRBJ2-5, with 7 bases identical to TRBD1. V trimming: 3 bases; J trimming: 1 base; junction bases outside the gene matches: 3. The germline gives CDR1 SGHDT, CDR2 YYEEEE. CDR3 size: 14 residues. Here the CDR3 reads CASSYGQAQETQYF. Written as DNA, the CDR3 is TGTGCCAGCAGCTACGGACAGGCCCAAGAGACCCAGTACTTC.

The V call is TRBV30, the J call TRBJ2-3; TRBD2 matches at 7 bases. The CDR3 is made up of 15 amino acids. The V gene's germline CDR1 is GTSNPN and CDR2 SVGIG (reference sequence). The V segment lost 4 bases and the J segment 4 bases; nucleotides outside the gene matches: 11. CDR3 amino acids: CAWNHGLGRADTQYF. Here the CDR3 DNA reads TGTGCCTGGAATCACGGACTAGGTAGAGCAGATACGCAGTATTTT.

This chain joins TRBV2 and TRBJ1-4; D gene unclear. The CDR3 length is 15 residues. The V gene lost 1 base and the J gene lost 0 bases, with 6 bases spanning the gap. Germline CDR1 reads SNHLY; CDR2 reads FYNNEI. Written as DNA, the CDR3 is TGTGCCAGCAGTGAAGGGGCAGCAACTAATGAAAAACTGTTTTTT. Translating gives CASSEGAATNEKLFF.

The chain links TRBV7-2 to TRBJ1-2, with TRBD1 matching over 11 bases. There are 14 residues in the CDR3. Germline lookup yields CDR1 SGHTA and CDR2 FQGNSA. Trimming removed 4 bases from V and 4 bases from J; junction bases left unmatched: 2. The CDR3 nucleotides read TGTGCCAGCAGCTCGGACAGGGGGCCCTATGGCTACACCTTC. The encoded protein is CASSSDRGPYGYTF.

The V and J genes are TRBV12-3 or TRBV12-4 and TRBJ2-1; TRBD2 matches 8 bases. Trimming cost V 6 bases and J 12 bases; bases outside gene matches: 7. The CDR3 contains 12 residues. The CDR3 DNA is TGTGCCAGCAGCCCGGGAGGGCCGGGGCAGTTCTTC. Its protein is CASSPGGPGQFF.

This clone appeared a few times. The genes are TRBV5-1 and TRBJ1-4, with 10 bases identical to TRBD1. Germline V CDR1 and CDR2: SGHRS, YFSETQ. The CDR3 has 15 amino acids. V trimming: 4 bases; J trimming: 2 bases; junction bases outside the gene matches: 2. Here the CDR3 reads CASSRDRGTNEKLFF. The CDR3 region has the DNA TGCGCCAGCAGCCGGGACAGGGGTACTAATGAAAAACTGTTTTTT.

CDR3 loop: CASSLRTGMNTEAFF. The CDR3 DNA reads as TGTGCCAGCAGTTTACGTACAGGAATGAACACTGAAGCTTTCTTT. The V call is TRBV27, the J call TRBJ1-1, with D possibly being TRBD1 (5 bases). Trimming left V 2 bases short and J 0 bases short, with 10 bases between. The CDR3 runs 15 residues. Germline CDR1 reads MNHEY; CDR2 reads SMNVEV (reference sequence).

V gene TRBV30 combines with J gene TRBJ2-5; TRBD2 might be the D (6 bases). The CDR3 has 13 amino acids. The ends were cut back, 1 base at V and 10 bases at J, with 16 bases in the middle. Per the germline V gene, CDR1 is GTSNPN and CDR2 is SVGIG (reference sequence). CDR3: CAWSGTSPGGQYF. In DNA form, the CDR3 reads TGTGCCTGGAGTGGAACTAGCCCCGGGGGCCAGTACTTC.

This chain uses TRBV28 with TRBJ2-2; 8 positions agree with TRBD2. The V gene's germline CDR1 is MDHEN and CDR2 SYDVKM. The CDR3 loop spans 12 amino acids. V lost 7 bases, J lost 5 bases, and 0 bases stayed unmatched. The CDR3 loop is CASTSGTGELFF. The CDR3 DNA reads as TGTGCCAGCACTAGCGGGACCGGGGAGCTGTTTTTT. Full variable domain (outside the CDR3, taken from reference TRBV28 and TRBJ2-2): DVKVTQSSRYLVKRTGEKVFLECVQDMDHENMFWYRQDPGLGLRLIYFSYDVKMKEKGDIPEGYSVSREKKERFSLILESASTNQTSMYLCASTSGTGELFFGEGSRLTVL.

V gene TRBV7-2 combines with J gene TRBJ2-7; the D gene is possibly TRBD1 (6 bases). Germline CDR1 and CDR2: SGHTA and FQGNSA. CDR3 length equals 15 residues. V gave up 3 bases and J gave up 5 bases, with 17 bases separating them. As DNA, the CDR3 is TGTGCCAGCAGCTTGATGACAGGAGGACTCCACGAGCAGTACTTC. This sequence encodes CASSLMTGGLHEQYF.

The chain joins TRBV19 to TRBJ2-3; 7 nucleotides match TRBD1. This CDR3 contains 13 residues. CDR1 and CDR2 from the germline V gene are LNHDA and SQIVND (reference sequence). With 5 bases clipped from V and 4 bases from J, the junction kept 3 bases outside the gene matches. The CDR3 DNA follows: TGTGCCAGTAGTGTCGACAGGGCAGATACGCAGTATTTT. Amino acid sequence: CASSVDRADTQYF.